Following are 28 T cell receptor beta chains from one sample sequenced in a study of a mutant IDH1 vaccine in newly diagnosed glioma. Time point defined: week 23, last vaccination. All doses held 300 ug of mutant IDH1 20-mer peptide, with topical imiquimod. Produced via immunoSEQ multiplex PCR; TCRdb's table is partial and in-frame only. The sample records around 60,000 clones, roughly 84% being singletons. Their recognized antigens are unknown. The specimen comprised PBMCs, sampled from a glioma patient whose treatment included an IDH1 peptide vaccine. All receptors derive from a man between 25 and 39 years old with glioma.

The chain recombines TRBV5-4 with TRBJ2-2; weak D call: TRBD2 (6 bases). Looked up from germline, CDR1 is SGHNT and CDR2 is YYREEE (reference sequence). This CDR3 has 14 amino acids. Between the trimmed V and J ends, which lost 5 bases and 3 bases, there was a span of 11 bases. For the CDR3, the DNA is TGTGCCAGCAGGGGCGGGACCCACACCGGGGAGCTGTTTTTT. Encoded protein: CASRGGTHTGELFF.

This rearrangement joins TRBV10-1 to TRBJ2-1, with TRBD2 identical over 9 bases. CDR1 and CDR2 from the germline V gene are WNHNN and SYGVQD (reference sequence). The CDR3 runs 15 residues. With 4 bases clipped from V and 8 bases from J, the junction kept 9 bases outside the gene matches. The CDR3 is CASSVGGGASHEQFF. In DNA, the CDR3 is TGCGCCAGCAGTGTTGGCGGGGGGGCTTCGCATGAGCAGTTCTTC.

The chain couples TRBV30 to TRBJ1-5, with unresolved D. The CDR3 contains 13 residues. V lost 2 bases to trimming and J lost 3 bases, with 8 bases between them. CDR1 is GTSNPN, CDR2 SVGIG, per germline (reference sequence). The CDR3 DNA sequence: TGTGCCTGGAGTCACAGTTACAATCAGCCCCAGCATTTT. This gives the protein CAWSHSYNQPQHF.

The rearrangement joins TRBV19 to TRBJ2-1; 9 positions agree with TRBD1. The length of the CDR3 is 17 residues. With V trimmed by 2 bases and J by 7 bases, 12 bases remained unmatched. Germline loops: CDR1 LNHDA, CDR2 SQIVND (reference sequence). In nucleotides, the CDR3 is TGTGCCAGTAGTATATCAACCCGGACAGGGGAAAAGAATGAGCAGTTCTTC. Its translation is CASSISTRTGEKNEQFF.

This clone appeared once. This chain connects TRBV2 to TRBJ2-1, with TRBD1 matching over 7 bases. Germline V gene sequence: CDR1 SNHLY, CDR2 FYNNEI. J gave up 9 bases and V 2 bases, and 4 bases lay outside the gene matches. The CDR3 sequence is 13 residues long. The CDR3 spells CASSELGGFEQFF. The DNA for the CDR3 is TGTGCCAGCAGTGAACTAGGGGGCTTTGAGCAGTTCTTC. Variable domain in full (rest from reference TRBV2 and TRBJ2-1): EPEVTQTPSHQVTQMGQEVILRCVPISNHLYFYWYRQILGQKVEFLVSFYNNEISEKSEIFDDQFSVERPDGSNFTLKIRSTKLEDSAMYFCASSELGGFEQFFGPGTRLTVL.

The chain employs TRBV5-6 and TRBJ1-6; no clear D gene. The ends were cut back, 1 base at V and 7 bases at J, with 12 bases in the middle. The CDR3 covers 15 residues. CDR1 is SGHDT, CDR2 YYEEEE, per germline. The chain's CDR3 is CASSLYGFLNSPLHF. As DNA, the CDR3 is TGTGCCAGCAGCTTGTATGGCTTTCTGAATTCACCCCTCCACTTT.

This chain joins TRBV23-1 and TRBJ2-7; the D gene is possibly TRBD1 (5 bases). TRBV23-1 is an ORF for which the function is uncertain. CDR3 length: 16 residues. Trimming took off 0 bases at V and 2 bases at J, with 14 bases between the two ends. The CDR3 spells CASSQSRKDIAYEQYF. The CDR3 DNA reads TGCGCCAGCAGTCAATCGAGGAAGGACATAGCCTACGAGCAGTACTTC.

This clone came up once. J is TRBJ1-3 and V is TRBV5-4; no reliable D call. Germline CDR1 is SGHNT and CDR2 is YYREEE (reference sequence). The CDR3 is made up of 15 amino acids. Deletions cut 3 bases from V and 2 bases from J, with 12 bases between. Here the CDR3 reads CASSSGITTGNTIYF. In nucleotides, the CDR3 is TGTGCCAGCAGCTCCGGGATAACTACTGGAAACACCATATATTTT.

A remark on this clone: At one end the junction does not follow the germline gene, possibly because of a read error. This sequence joins TRBV7-2 and TRBJ1-3; D perhaps matches TRBD1 (6 bases). Germline V gene sequence: CDR1 SGHTA, CDR2 FQGNSA. This CDR3 comprises 12 residues. The CDR3 loop reads CASSFPPTGPRF. Here the CDR3 DNA reads TGTGCCAGCAGCTTTCCCCCGACAGGCCCACGGTTT.

A note on this clone: A much larger clone lies one base from this, so it may be a read error. The chain has TRBV10-3 and TRBJ2-3, with 14 bases that match TRBD2. Germline V gene data show CDR1 as ENHRY and CDR2 as SYGVKD. The CDR3 extends over 15 amino acids. CDR3 nucleotide sequence: TGTGCCAGCAGTGAGACTAGCGGGGGGGCAGATACGCAGTATTTT. This codes for CASSETSGGADTQYF.

The chain combines TRBV19 with TRBJ2-2, with a tentative D call TRBD1 (6 bases). This CDR3 is built from 14 residues. Between the trimmed V and J ends, which lost 7 bases and 1 base, there was a span of 10 bases. Germline CDR1 and CDR2: LNHDA and SQIVND (reference sequence). Written as DNA, the CDR3 is TGTGCCAGTATGGTGGGACAGAACACCGGGGAGCTGTTTTTT. It encodes CASMVGQNTGELFF.

The chain is built from TRBV14 and TRBJ1-5; D call uncertain. Germline V gives CDR1 SGHDN, CDR2 FVKESK. V was clipped by 3 bases and J by 0 bases, with 3 bases between them. This CDR3 is built from 13 residues. CDR3 nucleotides: TGTGCCAGCAGCCAGAATAGCAATCAGCCCCAGCATTTT. This encodes CASSQNSNQPQHF.

In DNA, the CDR3 is TGTGCCTGGATGCTGTTGGAGACCCAGTACTTC. Its protein is CAWMLLETQYF. The chain links TRBV30 to TRBJ2-5; D call uncertain. Per germline, CDR1 GTSNPN and CDR2 SVGIG (reference sequence). The ends were cut back, 4 bases at V and 5 bases at J, with 8 bases in the middle. The CDR3 consists of 11 residues.

This chain joins TRBV28 and TRBJ1-5, with a possible D match to TRBD1 (5 bases). Germline CDR1 and CDR2: MDHEN and SYDVKM. The germline V and J ends were trimmed by 8 bases and 0 bases, with 17 bases remaining between them. This CDR3 region has 16 residues. The CDR3 region is CASLDTRGHSNQPQHF. The DNA of the CDR3 is TGTGCCAGCCTTGATACCCGGGGCCATAGCAATCAGCCCCAGCATTTT.

The table lists this clone with a few counts. The gene calls are TRBV11-2 and TRBJ2-2, with TRBD2 as a possible D gene (5 bases). Germline CDR1 SGHAT, CDR2 FQNNGV. Trimming stripped 5 bases from V and 3 bases from J, with 13 bases between. This CDR3 region has 15 residues. The DNA of the CDR3 is TGTGCCAGCAGCCAGTTGAGGGTGGACACCGGGGAGCTGTTTTTT. Amino acid sequence: CASSQLRVDTGELFF.

The chain employs TRBV6-1 and TRBJ2-7; 10 bases map to TRBD1. The V gene end was trimmed by 6 bases and the J gene end by 5 bases; junction bases not matched to a gene: 7. The length of the CDR3 is 14 residues. Looked up from germline, CDR1 is MNHNS and CDR2 is SASEGT. Written as DNA, the CDR3 is TGTGCCAGCAGCCCGGACAGGGGGAAGAACGAGCAGTACTTC. It translates to CASSPDRGKNEQYF.

This clone was recorded a few times. The rearrangement links TRBV14 to TRBJ1-1; D unclear. The germline gives CDR1 SGHDN, CDR2 FVKESK. The CDR3 sequence is 13 residues long. V shed 6 bases and J shed 1 base, with 9 bases lying between them. CDR3 sequence (DNA): TGTGCCAGCAGGGCAAAGGGGAACACTGAAGCTTTCTTT. It codes for CASRAKGNTEAFF.

Here the CDR3 DNA reads TGTGCCAGTAGTATAGGGGACATGGGCTATGGCTACACCTTC. This encodes CASSIGDMGYGYTF. The J gene is TRBJ1-2, the V gene TRBV19; D is perhaps TRBD1 (6 bases). Trimming removed 1 base at V and 4 bases at J, with 10 bases between. The CDR3 extends over 14 amino acids. The germline V gene has CDR1 LNHDA and CDR2 SQIVND (reference sequence).

The chain has TRBV28 and TRBJ2-7, with D unresolved. V dropped 6 bases and J dropped 1 base, with 16 bases sitting between them. CDR3 length equals 15 residues. CDR1 and CDR2 (germline): MDHEN, SYDVKM. CDR3 in DNA: TGTGCCAGCAGCAGAGACAAGCCCTTATCCTACGAGCAGTACTTC. As protein: CASSRDKPLSYEQYF.

The J gene is TRBJ1-6, the V gene TRBV27; no clear D gene. CDR1 is MNHEY and CDR2 is SMNVEV in the germline V gene (reference sequence). Trimming took 3 bases from V and 9 from J, leaving 12 bases between them. This CDR3 spans 14 amino acids. The CDR3 spells CASSFFAMSSPLHF. The CDR3 bases are TGTGCCAGCAGTTTTTTCGCGATGAGTTCACCCCTCCACTTT.

The chain is built from TRBV5-1 and TRBJ2-3; 8 bases agree with TRBD2. V shed 3 bases, J shed 4 bases, and the junction held 4 bases outside the gene matches. The CDR3 runs 14 residues. Germline values: CDR1 SGHRS, CDR2 YFSETQ. CDR3: CASSSGGRADTQYF. Here the CDR3 DNA reads TGCGCCAGCAGCTCGGGGGGGCGGGCAGATACGCAGTATTTT.

The gene calls are TRBV19 and TRBJ1-5; tentatively, D is TRBD1 (6 bases). V lost 9 bases and J lost 4, with 28 bases in between. This CDR3 has 18 residues. CDR1 is LNHDA and CDR2 is SQIVND in the germline V gene (reference sequence). CDR3 DNA: TGTGCCAGCCGTCCACGAACCGTATTGGCAGGGGAAAATCAGCCCCAGCATTTT. Translating gives CASRPRTVLAGENQPQHF.

V is TRBV15 and J is TRBJ1-4; tentatively, D is TRBD1 (5 bases). The germline gives CDR1 LNHNV, CDR2 YYDKDF (reference sequence). V lost 8 bases and J 10 bases, leaving 17 bases between the germline ends. This CDR3 region has 13 residues. CDR3 coding DNA: TGTGCCACCGATCTCCCGGGACCTGGAAAACTGTTTTTT. Translating gives CATDLPGPGKLFF.

The gene calls are TRBV10-3 and TRBJ1-6; D may be TRBD1 (5 bases). V lost 4 bases, J lost 7 bases, and 11 bases lay in between. Germline V gives CDR1 ENHRY, CDR2 SYGVKD. The CDR3 spans 14 residues. The CDR3 here is CAISGDWGNSPLHF. The CDR3 nucleotides are TGTGCCATCAGTGGGGACTGGGGGAATTCACCCCTCCACTTT.

This chain connects TRBV19 to TRBJ2-7, with 9 bases lining up with TRBD2. This CDR3 is 15 amino acids long. Germline CDR1 and CDR2: LNHDA and SQIVND (reference sequence). J was trimmed by 0 bases and V by 2 bases; bases with no gene match: 2. CDR3 protein: CASSITLAGSYEQYF. In DNA, the CDR3 is TGTGCCAGTAGTATAACACTAGCGGGCTCCTACGAGCAGTACTTC.

This clone was seen a single time. The chain combines TRBV19 with TRBJ1-2; D is perhaps TRBD1 (5 bases). The CDR3 is 16 amino acids. V lost 5 bases and J lost 4, with 20 bases in between. The germline V gene encodes CDR1 LNHDA and CDR2 SQIVND (reference sequence). As DNA, the CDR3 is TGTGCCAGTAGTCCGATTTACCCGACAGCGCTCTATGGCTACACCTTC. This encodes CASSPIYPTALYGYTF.

The J gene is TRBJ2-7, the V gene TRBV19, with 8 positions matching TRBD1. The trim removed 5 bases at V and 2 bases at J, leaving 2 bases unmatched. The CDR3 has 13 residues. CDR1 and CDR2 (germline): LNHDA, SQIVND (reference sequence). In nucleotides, the CDR3 is TGTGCCAGTAGTCAGGGGGCCCCCTACGAGCAGTACTTC. Protein product: CASSQGAPYEQYF.

This clone occurred once. V usage is TRBV6-5 and J usage is TRBJ1-2; unclear D gene. The CDR3 runs to 16 residues. Germline V gives CDR1 MNHEY, CDR2 SVGAGI. Between the trimmed V and J ends, which lost 3 bases and 5 bases, there was a span of 19 bases. The CDR3 nucleotides are TGTGCCAGCAGTTATAACTTTGGGGATACGGGGTATGGCTACACCTTC. Translated: CASSYNFGDTGYGYTF.